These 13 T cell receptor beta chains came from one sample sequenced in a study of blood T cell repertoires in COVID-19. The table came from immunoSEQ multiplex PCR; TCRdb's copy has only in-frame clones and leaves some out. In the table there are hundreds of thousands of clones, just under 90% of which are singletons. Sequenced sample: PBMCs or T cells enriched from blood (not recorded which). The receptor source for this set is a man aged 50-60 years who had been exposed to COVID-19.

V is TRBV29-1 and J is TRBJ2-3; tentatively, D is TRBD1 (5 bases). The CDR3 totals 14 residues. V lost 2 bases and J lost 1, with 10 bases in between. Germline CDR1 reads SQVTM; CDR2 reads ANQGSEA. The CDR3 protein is CSVESGFGTDTQYF. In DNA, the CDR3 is TGCAGCGTTGAATCAGGGTTTGGCACAGATACGCAGTATTTT.

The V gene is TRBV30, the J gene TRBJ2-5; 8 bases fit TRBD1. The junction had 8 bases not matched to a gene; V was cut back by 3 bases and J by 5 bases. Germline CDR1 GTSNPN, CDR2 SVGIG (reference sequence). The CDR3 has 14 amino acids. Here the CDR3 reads CAWRRDRSAETQYF. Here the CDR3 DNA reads TGTGCCTGGAGACGGGACAGGTCGGCGGAGACCCAGTACTTC.

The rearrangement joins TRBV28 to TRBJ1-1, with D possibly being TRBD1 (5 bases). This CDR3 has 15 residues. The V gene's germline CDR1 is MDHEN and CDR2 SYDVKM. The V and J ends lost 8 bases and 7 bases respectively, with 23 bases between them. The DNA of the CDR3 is TGTGCCAGCGCCTCCCACGGGGGGGAGACGATTGAAGCTTTCTTT. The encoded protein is CASASHGGETIEAFF.

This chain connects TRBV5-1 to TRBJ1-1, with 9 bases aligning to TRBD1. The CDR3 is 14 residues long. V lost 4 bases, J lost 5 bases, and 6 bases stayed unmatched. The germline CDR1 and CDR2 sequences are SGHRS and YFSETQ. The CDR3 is CASSPGTGWTEAFF. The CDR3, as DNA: TGCGCCAGCAGCCCCGGGACAGGGTGGACTGAAGCTTTCTTT. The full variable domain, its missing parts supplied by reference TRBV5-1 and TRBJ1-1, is KAGVTQTPRYLIKTRGQQVTLSCSPISGHRSVSWYQQTPGQGLQFLFEYFSETQRNKGNFPGRFSGRQFSNSRSEMNVSTLELGDSALYLCASSPGTGWTEAFFGQGTRLTVV.

The CDR3 region has the DNA TGCGCCAGCAGCTTGAGGGACAGGGGGCAGAAACTGTTTTTT. It codes for CASSLRDRGQKLFF. The V call is TRBV5-1, the J call TRBJ1-4; 12 nucleotides agree with TRBD1. The CDR3 is 14 amino acids. V dropped 1 base and J dropped 11; count of bases not matched to a gene: 3. CDR1 is SGHRS and CDR2 is YFSETQ in the germline V gene.

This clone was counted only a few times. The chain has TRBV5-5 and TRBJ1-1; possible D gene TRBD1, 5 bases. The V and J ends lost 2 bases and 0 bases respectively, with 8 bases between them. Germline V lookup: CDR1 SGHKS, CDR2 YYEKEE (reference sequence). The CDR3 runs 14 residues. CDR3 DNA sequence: TGTGCCAGCAGCTTAGGGGATATGAACACTGAAGCTTTCTTT. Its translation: CASSLGDMNTEAFF.

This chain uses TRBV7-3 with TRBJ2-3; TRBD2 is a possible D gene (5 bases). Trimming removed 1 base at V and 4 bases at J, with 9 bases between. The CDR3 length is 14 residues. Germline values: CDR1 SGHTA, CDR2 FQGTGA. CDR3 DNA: TGTGCCAGCAGCTTAAGAGGGAGTTCAGATACGCAGTATTTT. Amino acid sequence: CASSLRGSSDTQYF.

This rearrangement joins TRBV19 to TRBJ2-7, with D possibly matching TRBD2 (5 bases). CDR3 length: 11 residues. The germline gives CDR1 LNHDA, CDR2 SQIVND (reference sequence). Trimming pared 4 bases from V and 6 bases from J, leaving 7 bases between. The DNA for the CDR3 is TGTGCCAGTAGTAACCGGGGCGAGCAGTACTTC. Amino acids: CASSNRGEQYF.

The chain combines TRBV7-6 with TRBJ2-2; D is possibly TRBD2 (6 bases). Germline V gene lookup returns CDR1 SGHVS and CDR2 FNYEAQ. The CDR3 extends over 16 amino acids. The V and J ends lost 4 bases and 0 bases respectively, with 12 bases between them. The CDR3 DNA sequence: TGTGCCAGCAGCTCCTTGGGCGGGACGAACACCGGGGAGCTGTTTTTT. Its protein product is CASSSLGGTNTGELFF.

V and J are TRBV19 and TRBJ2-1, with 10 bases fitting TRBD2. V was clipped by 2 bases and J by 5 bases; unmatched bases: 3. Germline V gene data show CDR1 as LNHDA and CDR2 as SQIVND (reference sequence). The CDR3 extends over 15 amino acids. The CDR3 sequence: CASSIIAGGHNEQFF. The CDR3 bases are TGTGCCAGTAGTATAATAGCGGGAGGCCACAATGAGCAGTTCTTC.

The CDR3 protein is CASSKDKTGAHLSNQPQHF. The CDR3 bases are TGTGCCAGCAGCAAAGATAAAACAGGGGCACACCTTAGCAATCAGCCCCAGCATTTT. The V and J genes are TRBV21-1 and TRBJ1-5; TRBD1 is taken as the D call from the table, unchecked against the DNA. TRBV21-1 is described as a pseudogene. CDR3 length: 19 residues.

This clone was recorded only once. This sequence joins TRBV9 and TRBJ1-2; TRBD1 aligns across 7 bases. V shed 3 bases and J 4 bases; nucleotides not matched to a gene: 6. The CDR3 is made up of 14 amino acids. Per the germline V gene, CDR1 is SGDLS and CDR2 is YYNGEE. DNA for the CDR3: TGTGCCAGCAGCGGAGGAACAGGGGCCTATGGCTACACCTTC. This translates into CASSGGTGAYGYTF.

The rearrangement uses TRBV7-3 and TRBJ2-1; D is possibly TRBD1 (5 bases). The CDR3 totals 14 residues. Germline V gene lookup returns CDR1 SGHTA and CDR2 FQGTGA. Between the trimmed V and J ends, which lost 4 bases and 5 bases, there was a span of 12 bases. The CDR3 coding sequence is TGTGCCAGCAGCTCCTTGGGGCTGAACAATGAGCAGTTCTTC. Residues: CASSSLGLNNEQFF.